The 27 T cell receptor beta chains given below trace back to one sample, sequenced in a study of T cell responses to AZD1222 COVID-19 vaccine. The method was immunoSEQ multiplex PCR; TCRdb's version includes in-frame clones alone and lacks a portion of them. The data show more than 85,000 clones, approximately 90% seen once. Here the sequenced sample was peripheral blood, taken on day 0 of AZD1222 vaccination. The receptor source for this set is an adult in good health.

This chain links TRBV7-2 with TRBJ1-2, with D possibly TRBD1 on 5 matching bases. The CDR3 totals 15 residues. The germline CDR1 and CDR2 sequences are SGHTA and FQGNSA. V was trimmed by 6 bases and J by 4 bases, leaving 18 bases between them. Written as DNA, the CDR3 is TGTGCCAGCAGATCCCGGGACCCCGGACGCTATGGCTACACCTTC. This encodes CASRSRDPGRYGYTF. Full variable domain (remainder filled in from reference TRBV7-2 and TRBJ1-2): GAGVSQSPSNKVTEKGKDVELRCDPISGHTALYWYRQSLGQGLEFLIYFQGNSAPDKSGLPSDRFSAERTGGSVSTLTIQRTQQEDSAVYLCASRSRDPGRYGYTFGSGTRLTVV.

The genes are TRBV18 and TRBJ2-1, with 10 bases aligning to TRBD2. The CDR3 covers 16 residues. After removal of 2 bases from V and 7 bases from J, the junction contained 8 bases not matched to a gene. The germline gives CDR1 KGHSH, CDR2 LQKENI. The CDR3, as DNA: TGTGCCAGCTCACCATACGGGCTAGCGGGAGAAAATGAGCAGTTCTTC. Encoded protein: CASSPYGLAGENEQFF.

This sequence joins TRBV7-3 and TRBJ2-6; unclear D gene. Deletions cut 4 bases from V and 0 bases from J, with 7 bases between. CDR1 and CDR2 from the germline V gene are SGHTA and FQGTGA. The CDR3 runs to 15 residues. The DNA for the CDR3 is TGTGCCAGCAGCTATCAACCCTCTGGGGCCAACGTCCTGACTTTC. Protein: CASSYQPSGANVLTF.

CDR3 amino acids: CASSPQGLSNTGELFF. The DNA of the CDR3 is TGTGCCAGCTCACCTCAGGGCCTATCCAACACCGGGGAGCTGTTTTTT. V and J are TRBV18 and TRBJ2-2; D may be TRBD1 (5 bases). The CDR3 runs to 16 residues. The germline V gene encodes CDR1 KGHSH and CDR2 LQKENI. V lost 3 bases to trimming and J lost 2 bases, with 13 bases between them.

V is TRBV5-1 and J is TRBJ2-5; TRBD2 matches 8 bases. Germline V lookup: CDR1 SGHRS, CDR2 YFSETQ. The CDR3 totals 16 residues. Trimming cost V 0 bases and J 5 bases; bases outside gene matches: 9. The CDR3 here is CASSLESGGPWETQYF. CDR3 in DNA: TGCGCCAGCAGCTTGGAATCGGGAGGGCCCTGGGAGACCCAGTACTTC.

The count of this clone is one. The chain links TRBV3-1 (or the pseudogene TRBV3-2) to TRBJ2-2; D is possibly TRBD1 (5 bases). V was trimmed by 1 base and J by 0 bases, leaving 9 bases between them. Germline assignment: CDR1 LGHDT and CDR2 YNNKEL (reference sequence). The CDR3 has 16 amino acids. CDR3 in amino acids: CASSQVRVANTGELFF. The CDR3 DNA is TGTGCCAGCAGCCAAGTCAGGGTTGCGAACACCGGGGAGCTGTTTTTT.

The chain recombines TRBV4-3 with TRBJ2-2; tentatively, D is TRBD2 (5 bases). The germline V and J ends were trimmed by 4 bases and 0 bases, with 9 bases remaining between them. CDR1 LGHNA and CDR2 YSLEER come from the germline V gene. The CDR3 sequence is 15 residues long. CDR3 nucleotides: TGCGCCAGCAGCCGGGAGAACACGAACACCGGGGAGCTGTTTTTT. Translation: CASSRENTNTGELFF.

The chain is built from TRBV3-1 (or the pseudogene TRBV3-2) and TRBJ2-3; D uncertain. The CDR3 extends over 14 amino acids. V gave up 4 bases and J gave up 1 base, with 9 bases separating them. The V gene's germline CDR1 is LGHDT and CDR2 YNNKEL (reference sequence). DNA of the CDR3: TGTGCCAGCAGCCCTCGAACCCGCACAGATACGCAGTATTTT. Residues: CASSPRTRTDTQYF.

This rearrangement joins TRBV6-2 or TRBV6-3 to TRBJ2-2; perhaps TRBD1 as D (5 bases). Trimming stripped 6 bases from V and 3 bases from J, with 17 bases between. From germline, CDR1 is MNHEY and CDR2 SVGEGT. The CDR3 contains 16 residues. The chain's CDR3 is CASSSGWTQHTGELFF. Here the CDR3 DNA reads TGTGCCAGCAGCTCCGGATGGACACAACACACCGGGGAGCTGTTTTTT.

V and J are TRBV5-1 and TRBJ1-2; weak D call: TRBD1 (6 bases). Germline V gene sequence: CDR1 SGHRS, CDR2 YFSETQ. The length of the CDR3 is 13 residues. The V end lost 0 bases, the J end lost 7 bases, and 10 bases lay between the germline ends. This chain's CDR3 is CASSLEGGGGYTF. Written as DNA, the CDR3 is TGCGCCAGCAGCTTGGAAGGGGGTGGTGGCTACACCTTC. Together with reference TRBV5-1 and TRBJ1-2, the CDR3 gives the full variable domain: KAGVTQTPRYLIKTRGQQVTLSCSPISGHRSVSWYQQTPGQGLQFLFEYFSETQRNKGNFPGRFSGRQFSNSRSEMNVSTLELGDSALYLCASSLEGGGGYTFGSGTRLTVV.

This chain connects TRBV5-1 to TRBJ1-2; a possible D gene is TRBD1 (5 bases). The CDR3 covers 13 residues. V was trimmed by 0 bases and J by 4 bases, leaving 7 bases between them. The germline gives CDR1 SGHRS, CDR2 YFSETQ. The CDR3 DNA follows: TGCGCCAGCAGCTTGGCCGGGACCTATGGCTACACCTTC. Translated: CASSLAGTYGYTF.

The V and J genes are TRBV9 and TRBJ2-3, with D possibly being TRBD1 or TRBD2 (5 bases each). CDR1 SGDLS and CDR2 YYNGEE come from the germline V gene. The V end was cut by 0 bases, the J end by 1 base, with 12 bases between. The CDR3 contains 16 residues. The CDR3 spells CASSVGGNVGTDTQYF. Here the CDR3 DNA reads TGTGCCAGCAGCGTAGGGGGGAATGTCGGCACAGATACGCAGTATTTT.

The chain couples TRBV7-9 to TRBJ1-3; the D is unclear. From germline, CDR1 is SEHNR and CDR2 FQNEAQ (reference sequence). The length of the CDR3 is 12 residues. V lost 5 bases, J lost 4 bases, and 6 bases lay in between. CDR3 nucleotide sequence: TGTGCCAGCAGCGTTACCGGAAACACCATATATTTT. It is translated as CASSVTGNTIYF. The entire variable domain, with the rest obtained from reference TRBV7-9 and TRBJ1-3, is as follows: DTGVSQNPRHKITKRGQNVTFRCDPISEHNRLYWYRQTLGQGPEFLTYFQNEAQLEKSRLLSDRFSAERPKGSFSTLEIQRTEQGDSAMYLCASSVTGNTIYFGEGSWLTVV.

The genes are TRBV7-9 and TRBJ2-7; D is perhaps TRBD1 or TRBD2 (5 bases each). Germline assignment: CDR1 SEHNR and CDR2 FQNEAQ (reference sequence). V gave up 1 base and J gave up 6 bases, with 16 bases separating them. CDR3 length: 15 amino acids. The DNA of the CDR3 is TGTGCCAGCAGCTTAGTAGTTCAGGGACCGCGCGAGCAGTACTTC. It yields the protein CASSLVVQGPREQYF.

The gene calls are TRBV11-2 and TRBJ2-1; either TRBD1 or TRBD2 may fit D (5 bases each). Germline assignment: CDR1 SGHAT and CDR2 FQNNGV. Trimming shortened V by 1 base and J by 0 bases, and 7 bases separated the two germline ends. CDR3 length equals 15 residues. This chain's CDR3 is CASSLVRGSYNEQFF. The DNA for the CDR3 is TGTGCCAGCAGCTTAGTGAGGGGCTCCTACAATGAGCAGTTCTTC.

This clone was seen only once. DNA of the CDR3: TGTGCCAGCTCACCACCCTCAGCCAAGAACACTGAAGCTTTCTTT. Its protein product is CASSPPSAKNTEAFF. V is TRBV18 and J is TRBJ1-1, with D unresolved. Trimming took off 0 bases at V and 1 base at J, with 9 bases between the two ends. The germline CDR1 and CDR2 sequences are KGHSH and LQKENI. The CDR3 is 15 amino acids. The variable domain in full, completed from reference TRBV18 and TRBJ1-1, reads NAGVMQNPRHLVRRRGQEARLRCSPMKGHSHVYWYRQLPEEGLKFMVYLQKENIIDESGMPKERFSAEFPKEGPSILRIQQVVRGDSAAYFCASSPPSAKNTEAFFGQGTRLTVV.

V usage is TRBV18 and J usage is TRBJ1-1; unclear D gene. V lost 0 bases and J 6 bases, leaving 8 bases between the germline ends. Looked up from germline, CDR1 is KGHSH and CDR2 is LQKENI. This CDR3 has 13 residues. CDR3 sequence (DNA): TGTGCCAGCTCACCACCGAAGGCCCCTGAAGCTTTCTTT. This codes for CASSPPKAPEAFF.

The chain has TRBV11-2 and TRBJ2-5; 8 positions agree with TRBD1. In germline, CDR1 is SGHAT, CDR2 FQNNGV. The CDR3 totals 17 residues. After removal of 1 base from V and 0 bases from J, the junction contained 7 bases not matched to a gene. DNA of the CDR3: TGTGCCAGCAGCTTAGCGGGGGCAGGGGGCTACCAAGAGACCCAGTACTTC. It is translated as CASSLAGAGGYQETQYF.

The V call is TRBV28, the J call TRBJ2-6; no definite D call. V lost 2 bases, J lost 3 bases, and 11 bases lay in between. CDR3 length equals 16 residues. The germline V gene encodes CDR1 MDHEN and CDR2 SYDVKM. CDR3 sequence: CASSLARSGGANVLTF. CDR3 nucleotides: TGTGCCAGCAGTTTAGCGCGCTCTGGTGGGGCCAACGTCCTGACTTTC.

The rearrangement links TRBV9 to TRBJ1-5; no clear D gene. The germline V and J ends were trimmed by 3 bases and 2 bases, with 12 bases remaining between them. Per germline, CDR1 SGDLS and CDR2 YYNGEE. The CDR3 extends over 15 amino acids. The CDR3 loop reads CASSAGPGRNQPQHF. The CDR3 region has the DNA TGTGCCAGCAGCGCCGGTCCAGGACGCAATCAGCCCCAGCATTTT. The full variable domain, in which reference TRBV9 and TRBJ1-5 provide the parts outside the CDR3, is DSGVTQTPKHLITATGQRVTLRCSPRSGDLSVYWYQQSLDQGLQFLIQYYNGEERAKGNILERFSAQQFPDLHSELNLSSLELGDSALYFCASSAGPGRNQPQHFGDGTRLSIL.

The chain employs TRBV7-2 and TRBJ1-3, with D unresolved. V dropped 1 base and J dropped 3 bases, with 7 bases sitting between them. CDR3 length equals 14 residues. Germline CDR1 SGHTA, CDR2 FQGNSA. As DNA, the CDR3 is TGTGCCAGCAGCTTAGGGCAGCTTGGAAACACCATATATTTT. As protein: CASSLGQLGNTIYF.

This clone has just one count. The genes are TRBV3-1 (or the pseudogene TRBV3-2) and TRBJ2-7; 10 bases map to TRBD2. The CDR3 spans 13 residues. The germline gives CDR1 LGHDT, CDR2 YNNKEL (reference sequence). Trimming removed 5 bases from V and 2 bases from J; junction bases left unmatched: 0. The CDR3 protein is CASSSGRAYEQYF. CDR3 coding DNA: TGTGCCAGCAGCAGCGGGAGGGCCTACGAGCAGTACTTC.

The chain combines TRBV5-4 with TRBJ1-2; TRBD1 matches 9 bases. V trimming: 4 bases; J trimming: 2 bases; junction bases outside the gene matches: 3. This CDR3 contains 14 residues. Per germline, CDR1 SGHNT and CDR2 YYREEE (reference sequence). The CDR3 bases are TGTGCCAGCAGCCCAGGACAGGGGAACTATGGCTACACCTTC. It codes for CASSPGQGNYGYTF.

V is TRBV11-3 and J is TRBJ2-3; D may match TRBD1 or TRBD2 (5 bases each). V was clipped by 1 base and J by 3 bases, with 11 bases between them. CDR3 length: 15 residues. CDR1 is SGHNT, CDR2 YENEEA, per germline. The CDR3 protein is CASSLGGSRTDTQYF. In DNA, the CDR3 is TGTGCCAGCAGCTTAGGGGGGAGTCGTACAGATACGCAGTATTTT.

This clone was observed once. This rearrangement joins TRBV28 to TRBJ2-7, with D possibly being TRBD2 (5 bases). Trimming cost V 8 bases and J 2 bases, with 16 bases left between them. Germline-derived CDR1 and CDR2 are MDHEN and SYDVKM. This CDR3 is 14 amino acids long. The CDR3 reads CASRGPTPPYEQYF. The DNA of the CDR3 is TGTGCCAGCCGAGGGCCCACTCCCCCCTACGAGCAGTACTTC.

This chain uses TRBV18 with TRBJ2-7; unclear D gene. Trimming removed 3 bases from V and 0 bases from J, with 12 bases in between. CDR1 and CDR2 (germline): KGHSH, LQKENI. The CDR3 runs to 15 residues. DNA of the CDR3: TGTGCCAGCTCACCTTCCACCTCCAGCTCCTACGAGCAGTACTTC. Its protein product is CASSPSTSSSYEQYF.

In its sample, this clone was seen once. The chain is built from TRBV28 and TRBJ1-1; TRBD1 agrees at 8 bases. V was clipped by 2 bases and J by 6 bases; unmatched bases: 5. This CDR3 comprises 14 residues. Germline V gives CDR1 MDHEN, CDR2 SYDVKM. The CDR3 sequence is CASSLGQGWAEAFF. CDR3 DNA sequence: TGTGCCAGCAGTTTAGGACAGGGTTGGGCTGAAGCTTTCTTT.